These 22 T cell receptor beta chains originate from one sample sequenced in a study of T cells in Graves' hyperthyroidism and ophthalmopathy (dated by TCRdb to about 2019). Receptor amplification or capture employed multiplex PCR. TCRdb lists the instrument as Illumina HiSeq 2000. Amplification of TCR beta CDR3 regions was carried out from RNA transcripts. The first round of RT-PCR for the TCR CDR3 was performed with the HTBI primer set and the Qiagen OneStep RT-PCR kit. TCRdb reprocessing: public reads trimmed at Q25 with fastp, clones called with MiXCR, in-frame beta chains kept. Identical CDR3 protein sequences are pooled into one entry, listed with their most common genes and DNA. This sample holds about 270,000 distinct CDR3 sequences; about 20% were observed only once. The ten largest clonotypes hold around 64% of the sample. The specimen sequenced was blood. The receptors come from a young man with Graves' ophthalmopathy.

This clonotype has at least ten counts. This chain connects TRBV29-1 to TRBJ1-1, with D unresolved. CDR3 length: 13 residues. CDR1 is SQVTM and CDR2 is ANQGSEA in the germline V gene. The V gene lost 4 bases and the J gene lost 5 bases, with 14 bases spanning the gap. The CDR3 loop reads CSVVVRAGTEAFF. The CDR3 nucleotides read TGCAGCGTTGTAGTCCGCGCGGGGACTGAAGCTTTCTTT. Full variable domain (missing parts from reference TRBV29-1 and TRBJ1-1): SAVISQKPSRDICQRGTSLTIQCQVDSQVTMMFWYRQQPGQSLTLIATANQGSEATYESGFVIDKFPISRPNLTFSTLTVSNMSPEDSSIYLCSVVVRAGTEAFFGQGTRLTVV.

This clonotype has more than one count but fewer than ten. The chain combines TRBV28 with TRBJ2-1; maybe TRBD2 (6 bases). Germline CDR1 reads MDHEN; CDR2 reads SYDVKM. Deletions cut 6 bases from V and 3 bases from J, with 15 bases between. CDR3 length equals 15 residues. The CDR3 here is CASREGGGDYNEQFF. CDR3 coding DNA: TGTGCCAGCAGGGAGGGCGGAGGGGACTACAATGAGCAGTTCTTC.

In this sample, this clonotype turned up a few times. The rearrangement joins TRBV3-1 to TRBJ2-1; D perhaps matches TRBD2 (5 bases). V was pared by 2 bases and J by 1 base, with 6 bases between. CDR3 length: 14 residues. In germline, CDR1 is LGHDT, CDR2 YNNKEL (reference sequence). CDR3 protein: CASSQLASYNEQFF. The CDR3, as DNA: TGTGCCAGCAGCCAACTAGCTTCCTACAATGAGCAGTTCTTC.

The J gene is TRBJ2-2, the V gene TRBV10-3; 13 positions match TRBD2. Germline CDR1 reads ENHRY; CDR2 reads SYGVKD. The CDR3 totals 18 residues. V trimming: 8 bases; J trimming: 1 base; junction bases outside the gene matches: 10. The CDR3 nucleotides read TGTGCCATCGAGGTCTCCGGGACTAGCGGGATGAACACCGGGGAGCTGTTTTTT. It encodes CAIEVSGTSGMNTGELFF.

The chain joins TRBV5-1 to TRBJ2-7, with D perhaps TRBD2 (5 bases). The CDR3 extends over 14 amino acids. The germline V and J ends were trimmed by 4 bases and 3 bases, with 14 bases remaining between them. In germline, CDR1 is SGHRS, CDR2 YFSETQ. The CDR3 reads CASSPRGGHYEQYF. The CDR3 DNA reads TGCGCCAGCAGCCCACGCGGAGGCCACTACGAGCAGTACTTC.

Here the CDR3 reads CASNRGRVEQYF. The CDR3, as DNA: TGTGCCAGCAACCGAGGAAGGGTGGAGCAGTACTTC. V usage is TRBV2 and J usage is TRBJ2-7; D gene uncertain. The CDR3 sequence is 12 residues long. V lost 7 bases and J lost 7, with 14 bases in between. The germline gives CDR1 SNHLY, CDR2 FYNNEI.

This rearrangement joins TRBV10-3 to TRBJ2-1; 8 bases match TRBD2. The CDR3 length is 12 residues. Germline V gene data show CDR1 as ENHRY and CDR2 as SYGVKD. V lost 7 bases to trimming and J lost 8 bases; unmatched junction nucleotides: 4. CDR3 DNA: TGTGCCATCAACGGGGGGGAGGATGAGCAGTTCTTC. Amino acids: CAINGGEDEQFF.

This clonotype was counted ten times or more. This chain links TRBV2 with TRBJ2-7; a weak D match, TRBD1 (6 bases). The CDR3 consists of 12 residues. V lost 7 bases and J lost 4, with 11 bases in between. Looked up from germline, CDR1 is SNHLY and CDR2 is FYNNEI. The CDR3 nucleotides read TGTGCCAGCATTGGACAGATTTACGAGCAGTACTTC. This sequence encodes CASIGQIYEQYF.

Only a few counts were recorded for this clonotype. This chain connects TRBV20-1 to TRBJ2-3; D is ambiguous. The CDR3 consists of 14 residues. Trimming pared 3 bases from V and 0 bases from J, leaving 10 bases between. CDR1 and CDR2 (germline): DFQATT, SNEGSKA (reference sequence). Here the CDR3 DNA reads TGCAGTGCTAGTTGGGGATTTAGCACAGATACGCAGTATTTT. Translating it yields CSASWGFSTDTQYF.

The V gene is TRBV7-9, the J gene TRBJ1-1, with no clear D. This CDR3 comprises 13 residues. V dropped 2 bases and J dropped 7 bases, with 11 bases sitting between them. Per germline, CDR1 SEHNR and CDR2 FQNEAQ (reference sequence). The CDR3 region has the DNA TGTGCCAGCAGCTTAATCAGCGAGGGTGAAGCTTTCTTT. As protein: CASSLISEGEAFF. Complete variable domain (other parts from reference TRBV7-9 and TRBJ1-1): DTGVSQNPRHKITKRGQNVTFRCDPISEHNRLYWYRQTLGQGPEFLTYFQNEAQLEKSRLLSDRFSAERPKGSFSTLEIQRTEQGDSAMYLCASSLISEGEAFFGQGTRLTVV.

This clonotype was seen at least ten times. The rearrangement uses TRBV11-2 and TRBJ1-6, with D unresolved. With 5 bases removed from V and 14 bases from J, the gap between germline ends came to 13 bases. The CDR3 loop spans 12 amino acids. Looked up from germline, CDR1 is SGHAT and CDR2 is FQNNGV. The CDR3 sequence is CASSRTAAALHF. The CDR3 DNA sequence: TGTGCCAGCAGCCGTACCGCCGCGGCCCTCCACTTT.

The chain carries TRBV12-3 or TRBV12-4 and TRBJ1-5; D is possibly TRBD1 (5 bases). V dropped 3 bases and J dropped 4 bases, with 13 bases sitting between them. The CDR3 consists of 15 residues. For the CDR3, the DNA is TGTGCCAGCAGTTTTAGGGTGGAGGGGAATCAGCCCCAGCATTTT. Encoded protein: CASSFRVEGNQPQHF.

This rearrangement joins TRBV10-1 to TRBJ2-3; D is perhaps TRBD2 (5 bases). From germline, CDR1 is WNHNN and CDR2 SYGVQD (reference sequence). The CDR3 covers 16 residues. V dropped 4 bases and J dropped 5 bases, with 19 bases sitting between them. The CDR3 reads CASSGAAGFLIDTQYF. In DNA, the CDR3 is TGCGCCAGCAGTGGAGCGGCCGGATTTCTGATAGATACGCAGTATTTT.

Points on this clonotype: This may stem from a read error, because a much larger clone lies one nucleotide away. V gene TRBV28 combines with J gene TRBJ1-1; 11 bases fit TRBD1. In germline, CDR1 is MDHEN, CDR2 SYDVKM. The trim removed 3 bases at V and 7 bases at J, leaving 13 bases unmatched. The CDR3 spans 17 residues. The CDR3 DNA is TGTGCCAGCAGTTTCCCCCCTGGGACAGGGGGGGAAATTGAAGCTTTCTTT. Translating gives CASSFPPGTGGEIEAFF.

This clonotype was counted many times. V and J are TRBV11-2 and TRBJ2-7, with TRBD1 matching over 10 bases. Trimming cost V 5 bases and J 3 bases; bases outside gene matches: 16. The CDR3 extends over 18 amino acids. Germline-derived CDR1 and CDR2 are SGHAT and FQNNGV. The CDR3 loop reads CASSPTSRDRGHFYEQYF. The CDR3, as DNA: TGTGCCAGCAGCCCAACAAGCCGGGACAGGGGACATTTCTACGAGCAGTACTTC.

This clonotype was recorded only once. The V and J genes are TRBV6-2 or TRBV6-3 and TRBJ2-5, with unresolved D. The V end lost 0 bases, the J end lost 5 bases, and 10 bases lay between the germline ends. Looked up from germline, CDR1 is MNHEY and CDR2 is SVGEGT. The CDR3 runs to 14 residues. DNA of the CDR3: TGTGCCAGCAGTTACTCTGGTTTTGTTGAGACCCAGTACTTC. Amino acid sequence: CASSYSGFVETQYF.

The rearrangement joins TRBV3-1 to TRBJ1-6; TRBD1 agrees at 9 bases. From germline, CDR1 is LGHDT and CDR2 YNNKEL (reference sequence). Trimming cost V 10 bases and J 8 bases; bases outside gene matches: 6. The CDR3 totals 13 residues. In DNA form, the CDR3 reads TGTGCCACCGGAGGACAGGGGTATTCACCCCTCCACTTT. As protein: CATGGQGYSPLHF.

This clonotype is a singleton in its sample. The chain joins TRBV29-1 to TRBJ2-6, with D possibly being TRBD1 (6 bases). CDR1 and CDR2 (germline): SQVTM, ANQGSEA. V dropped 0 bases and J dropped 1 base, with 16 bases sitting between them. The CDR3 runs to 18 residues. Written as DNA, the CDR3 is TGCAGCGTTGAAGAATCACGACAGGTTCAATCTGGGGCCAACGTCCTGACTTTC. This codes for CSVEESRQVQSGANVLTF.

The chain combines TRBV11-2 with TRBJ2-7; 10 bases agree with TRBD2. This CDR3 comprises 15 residues. Germline V gene sequence: CDR1 SGHAT, CDR2 FQNNGV. The V and J ends lost 4 bases and 0 bases, in that order; junction bases with no gene match: 3. The CDR3 DNA reads TGTGCCAGCAGCTACTCTAGCGGGAGCTCCTACGAGCAGTACTTC. This sequence encodes CASSYSSGSSYEQYF.

This clonotype was counted ten times or more. The V gene is TRBV6-5, the J gene TRBJ1-3; D gene ambiguous. Germline CDR1 and CDR2: MNHEY and SVGAGI. V lost 2 bases to trimming and J lost 4 bases, with 15 bases between them. The CDR3 contains 16 residues. CDR3 protein: CASSYTGNRPGNTIYF. The CDR3 DNA reads TGTGCCAGCAGTTACACCGGGAACCGTCCCGGAAACACCATATATTTT.

V is TRBV9 and J is TRBJ2-5; no definite D call. This CDR3 has 14 amino acids. Per germline, CDR1 SGDLS and CDR2 YYNGEE. The germline V and J ends were trimmed by 4 bases and 2 bases, with 12 bases remaining between them. CDR3 protein: CASSFNGPQETQYF. In nucleotides, the CDR3 is TGTGCCAGCAGCTTTAACGGTCCACAAGAGACCCAGTACTTC.

This clonotype was detected only a few times. The V and J genes are TRBV18 and TRBJ2-7; tentative D call: TRBD2 (5 bases). Germline loops: CDR1 KGHSH, CDR2 LQKENI. V was cut by 6 bases and J by 0 bases, with 12 bases left in between. The CDR3 sequence is 14 residues long. The CDR3 loop is CASSRTGISYEQYF. The CDR3 DNA sequence: TGTGCCAGCTCTCGGACCGGGATCTCCTACGAGCAGTACTTC.